These 14 T cell receptor beta chains were all obtained from the same sample, sequenced in a study of cytotoxic CD8 clonotypes in ibrutinib-treated CLL. Sequencing was performed with immunoSEQ multiplex PCR; in TCRdb, only in-frame clones are kept and a portion is missing. The data contain tens of thousands of clones, over 60% of them singletons. The sequencing here drew on PBMCs, taken after 12 months of ibrutinib treatment. Every receptor here comes from a human donor with chronic lymphocytic leukemia.

This sequence joins TRBV2 and TRBJ2-7; TRBD1 matches at 8 bases. The V gene's germline CDR1 is SNHLY and CDR2 FYNNEI. The CDR3 is 14 amino acids. The junction had 8 bases not matched to a gene; V was cut back by 6 bases and J by 4 bases. The CDR3 coding sequence is TGTGCCAGCAGGCGAACAGGGGGTGATTACGAGCAGTACTTC. Translation gives CASRRTGGDYEQYF.

The gene calls are TRBV2 and TRBJ2-7; 7 bases align to TRBD1. The V gene's germline CDR1 is SNHLY and CDR2 FYNNEI. The junction had 6 bases not matched to a gene; V was cut back by 6 bases and J by 1 base. The CDR3 totals 14 residues. CDR3 bases: TGTGCCAGCAGAGGTACAGGGGTTTCCTACGAGCAGTACTTC. It specifies CASRGTGVSYEQYF.

The V and J genes are TRBV15 and TRBJ2-1, with 14 nucleotides matching TRBD2. This CDR3 is 16 amino acids long. With V trimmed by 3 bases and J by 8 bases, 6 bases remained unmatched. Germline V CDR1 and CDR2: LNHNV, YYDKDF (reference sequence). The CDR3 coding sequence is TGTGCCACCAGCAGTGGCGGGACTAGCGGGAGAGATGAGCAGTTCTTC. This codes for CATSSGGTSGRDEQFF. The whole variable domain, remainder taken from reference TRBV15 and TRBJ2-1, is DAMVIQNPRYQVTQFGKPVTLSCSQTLNHNVMYWYQQKSSQAPKLLFHYYDKDFNNEADTPDNFQSRRPNTSFCFLDIRSPGLGDTAMYLCATSSGGTSGRDEQFFGPGTRLTVL.

V gene TRBV15 combines with J gene TRBJ2-1; possibly TRBD1 for D (5 bases). Trimming removed 6 bases at V and 7 bases at J, with 13 bases between. Germline lookup yields CDR1 LNHNV and CDR2 YYDKDF (reference sequence). The CDR3 has 13 residues. This chain's CDR3 is CATRTWGSNEQFF. The CDR3 DNA reads TGTGCCACCAGGACATGGGGCTCGAATGAGCAGTTCTTC.

V gene TRBV6-5 combines with J gene TRBJ1-2; D gene unclear. The CDR3 runs 16 residues. Germline CDR1 reads MNHEY; CDR2 reads SVGAGI. Trimming took 0 bases from V and 6 from J, leaving 17 bases between them. The CDR3, as DNA: TGTGCCAGCAGTTACTCGAACCTGGGGTTGGCAGATGGCTACACCTTC. Encoded protein: CASSYSNLGLADGYTF.

V gene TRBV30 combines with J gene TRBJ2-1; 8 bases are shared with TRBD2. The CDR3 contains 15 residues. The J segment lost 5 bases and the V segment lost 0 bases, leaving 6 bases of the junction unmatched. CDR1 and CDR2 from the germline V gene are GTSNPN and SVGIG (reference sequence). The CDR3 nucleotides read TGTGCCTGGAGTGTCGCGGGACTAGAGAACAATGAGCAGTTCTTC. Encoded protein: CAWSVAGLENNEQFF. Based on the CDR3 plus reference TRBV30 and TRBJ2-1, the full variable domain is SQTIHQWPATLVQPVGSPLSLECTVEGTSNPNLYWYRQAAGRGLQLLFYSVGIGQISSEVPQNLSASRPQDRQFILSSKKLLLSDSGFYLCAWSVAGLENNEQFFGPGTRLTVL.

V and J are TRBV7-3 and TRBJ2-3; D possibly matches TRBD1 or TRBD2 (6 bases each). Trimming stripped 5 bases from V and 7 bases from J, with 19 bases between. Germline V gives CDR1 SGHTA, CDR2 FQGTGA. The CDR3 sequence is 15 residues long. CDR3 loop: CASSQGGPGANTQYF. The CDR3 coding sequence is TGTGCCAGCAGCCAAGGCGGGCCGGGGGCCAATACGCAGTATTTT.

A remark on this clone: A junction end diverges from the germline sequence, so it may reflect a read error. The chain is built from TRBV18 and TRBJ1-1, with D possibly being TRBD1 (5 bases). Germline assignment: CDR1 KGHSH and CDR2 LQKENI. This CDR3 region has 12 residues. The CDR3 loop is CASSPQGDEAFF. The DNA for the CDR3 is TGTGCCAGCTCCCCACAAGGGGATGAAGCTTTCTTT.

The V gene is TRBV13, the J gene TRBJ2-5; 7 bases are shared with TRBD2. With V trimmed by 4 bases and J by 3 bases, 11 bases remained unmatched. CDR3 length equals 16 residues. Germline loops: CDR1 PRHDT, CDR2 FYEKMQ (reference sequence). CDR3 coding DNA: TGTGCCAGCAGCTCCATCAATAGGCTAGCGGAAGAGACCCAGTACTTC. This codes for CASSSINRLAEETQYF.

The rearrangement links TRBV7-2 to TRBJ1-4; D not certain. The CDR3 totals 15 residues. V was pared by 4 bases and J by 3 bases, with 12 bases between. Germline lookup yields CDR1 SGHTA and CDR2 FQGNSA. Here the CDR3 reads CASSSAALANEKLFF. As DNA, the CDR3 is TGTGCCAGCAGCTCAGCGGCATTGGCTAATGAAAAACTGTTTTTT. The whole variable domain, filled in from reference TRBV7-2 and TRBJ1-4, reads GAGVSQSPSNKVTEKGKDVELRCDPISGHTALYWYRQSLGQGLEFLIYFQGNSAPDKSGLPSDRFSAERTGGSVSTLTIQRTQQEDSAVYLCASSSAALANEKLFFGSGTQLSVL.

The rearrangement links TRBV27 to TRBJ2-7; D could derive from TRBD1 or TRBD2 (5 bases each). V was clipped by 0 bases and J by 0 bases, with 15 bases between them. CDR1 and CDR2 from the germline V gene are MNHEY and SMNVEV (reference sequence). There are 17 residues in the CDR3. In DNA form, the CDR3 reads TGTGCCAGCAGTTTATCGATCGGGACGGGGAGCTCCTACGAGCAGTACTTC. It is translated as CASSLSIGTGSSYEQYF.

The rearrangement uses TRBV19 and TRBJ2-5; TRBD1 matches 9 bases. Per the germline V gene, CDR1 is LNHDA and CDR2 is SQIVND (reference sequence). The J segment lost 5 bases and the V segment lost 8 bases, leaving 9 bases of the junction unmatched. The CDR3 consists of 14 residues. The DNA for the CDR3 is TGTGCCAGTTGGGACGGACAGGGGACGGAGACCCAGTACTTC. Protein sequence: CASWDGQGTETQYF.

The V and J genes are TRBV6-5 and TRBJ1-5; 9 nucleotides agree with TRBD1. Trimming cost V 7 bases and J 5 bases; bases outside gene matches: 6. From germline, CDR1 is MNHEY and CDR2 SVGAGI. The CDR3 extends over 14 amino acids. The CDR3 bases are TGTGCCAGCAAGGACAGGGGAATTGATCAGCCCCAGCATTTT. Protein sequence: CASKDRGIDQPQHF.

The V call is TRBV27, the J call TRBJ2-7; TRBD1 might be the D (6 bases). The germline V gene encodes CDR1 MNHEY and CDR2 SMNVEV (reference sequence). The V end was cut by 6 bases, the J end by 2 bases, with 11 bases between. The CDR3 sequence is 13 residues long. The CDR3 coding sequence is TGTGCCAGCAGCAACGACAGGACCTACGAGCAGTACTTC. Protein product: CASSNDRTYEQYF.